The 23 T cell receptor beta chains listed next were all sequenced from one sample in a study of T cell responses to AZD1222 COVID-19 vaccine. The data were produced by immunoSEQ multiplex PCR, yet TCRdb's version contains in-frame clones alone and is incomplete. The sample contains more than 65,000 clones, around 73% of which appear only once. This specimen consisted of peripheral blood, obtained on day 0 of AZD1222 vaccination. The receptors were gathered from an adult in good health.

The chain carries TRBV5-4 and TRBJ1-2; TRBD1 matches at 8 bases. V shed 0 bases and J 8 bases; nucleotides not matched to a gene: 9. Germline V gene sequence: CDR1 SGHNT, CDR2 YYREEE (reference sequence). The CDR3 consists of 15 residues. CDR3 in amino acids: CASSLATGGEWGYTF. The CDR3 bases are TGTGCCAGCAGCTTGGCCACAGGGGGGGAGTGGGGCTACACCTTC.

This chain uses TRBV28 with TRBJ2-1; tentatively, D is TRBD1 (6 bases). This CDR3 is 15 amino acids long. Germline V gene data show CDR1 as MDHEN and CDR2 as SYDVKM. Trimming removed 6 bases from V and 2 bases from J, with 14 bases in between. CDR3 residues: CASRGGWTTYNEQFF. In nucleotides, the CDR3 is TGTGCCAGCAGAGGGGGATGGACAACCTACAATGAGCAGTTCTTC.

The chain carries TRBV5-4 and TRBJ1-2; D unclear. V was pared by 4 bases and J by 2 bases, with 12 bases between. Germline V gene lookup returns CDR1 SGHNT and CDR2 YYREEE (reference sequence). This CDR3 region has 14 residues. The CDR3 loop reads CASSLDGSNYGYTF. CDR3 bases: TGTGCCAGCAGCCTTGACGGGTCCAACTATGGCTACACCTTC.

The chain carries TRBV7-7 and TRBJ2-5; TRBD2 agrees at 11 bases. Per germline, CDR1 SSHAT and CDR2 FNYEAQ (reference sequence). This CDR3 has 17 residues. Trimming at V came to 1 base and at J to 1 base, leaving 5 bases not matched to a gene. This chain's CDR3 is CASSLGLAGGGQETQYF. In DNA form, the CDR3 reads TGTGCCAGCAGCTTAGGGCTAGCGGGAGGTGGCCAAGAGACCCAGTACTTC.

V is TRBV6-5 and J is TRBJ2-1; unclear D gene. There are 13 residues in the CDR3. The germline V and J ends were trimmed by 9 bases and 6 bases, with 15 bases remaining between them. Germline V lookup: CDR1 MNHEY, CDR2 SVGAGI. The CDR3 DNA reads TGTGCCAGTTCAAGGGCCCCAAGCAATGAGCAGTTCTTC. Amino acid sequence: CASSRAPSNEQFF.

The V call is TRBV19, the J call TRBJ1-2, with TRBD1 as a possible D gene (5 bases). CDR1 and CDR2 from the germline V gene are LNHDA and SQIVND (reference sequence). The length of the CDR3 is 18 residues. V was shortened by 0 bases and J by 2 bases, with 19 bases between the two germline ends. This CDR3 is CASSIDPVGVSHNYGYTF. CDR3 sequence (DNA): TGTGCCAGTAGTATAGATCCTGTGGGGGTTTCTCACAACTATGGCTACACCTTC.

The CDR3 nucleotides read TGTGCCAGCAGCCCCCTGAGTGGGAGGGCCTCCTACAATGAGCAGTTCTTC. This translates into CASSPLSGRASYNEQFF. The chain recombines TRBV9 with TRBJ2-1, with 7 bases that match TRBD2. V shed 4 bases, J shed 0 bases, and the junction held 10 bases outside the gene matches. Per the germline V gene, CDR1 is SGDLS and CDR2 is YYNGEE. This CDR3 has 17 residues.

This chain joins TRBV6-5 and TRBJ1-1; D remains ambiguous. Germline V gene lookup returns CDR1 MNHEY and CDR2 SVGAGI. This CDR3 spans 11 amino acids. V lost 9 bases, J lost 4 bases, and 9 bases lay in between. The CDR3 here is CASKGGTEAFF. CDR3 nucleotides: TGTGCCAGTAAGGGCGGCACTGAAGCTTTCTTT.

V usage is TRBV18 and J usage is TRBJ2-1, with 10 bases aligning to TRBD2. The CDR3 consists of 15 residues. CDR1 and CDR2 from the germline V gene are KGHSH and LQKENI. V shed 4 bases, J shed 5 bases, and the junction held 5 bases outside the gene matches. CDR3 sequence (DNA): TGTGCCAGCTCACGCACTAGCGGGACTGACAATGAGCAGTTCTTC. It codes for CASSRTSGTDNEQFF.

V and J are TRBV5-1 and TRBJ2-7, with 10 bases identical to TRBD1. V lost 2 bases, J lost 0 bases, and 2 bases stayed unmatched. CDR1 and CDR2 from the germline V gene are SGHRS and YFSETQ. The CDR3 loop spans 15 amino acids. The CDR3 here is CASSFGTGVSYEQYF. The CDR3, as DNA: TGCGCCAGCAGCTTCGGGACAGGGGTCTCCTACGAGCAGTACTTC.

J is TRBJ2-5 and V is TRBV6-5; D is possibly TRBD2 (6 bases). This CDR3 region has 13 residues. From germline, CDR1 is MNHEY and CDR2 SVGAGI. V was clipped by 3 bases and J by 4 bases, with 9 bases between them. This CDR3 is CASSYNSGETQYF. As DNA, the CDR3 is TGTGCCAGCAGTTATAATAGCGGAGAGACCCAGTACTTC.

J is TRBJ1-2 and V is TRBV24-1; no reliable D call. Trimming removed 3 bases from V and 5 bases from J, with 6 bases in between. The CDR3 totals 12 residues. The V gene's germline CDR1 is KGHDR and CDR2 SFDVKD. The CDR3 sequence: CATSDARYGYTF. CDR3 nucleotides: TGTGCCACCAGTGATGCAAGATATGGCTACACCTTC.

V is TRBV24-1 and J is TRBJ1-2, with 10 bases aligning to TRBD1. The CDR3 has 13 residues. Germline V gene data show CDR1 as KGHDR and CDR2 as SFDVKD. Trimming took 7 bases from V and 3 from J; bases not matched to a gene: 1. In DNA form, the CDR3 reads TGTGCCACCAGGGGGACAGGGGACTATGGCTACACCTTC. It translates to CATRGTGDYGYTF.

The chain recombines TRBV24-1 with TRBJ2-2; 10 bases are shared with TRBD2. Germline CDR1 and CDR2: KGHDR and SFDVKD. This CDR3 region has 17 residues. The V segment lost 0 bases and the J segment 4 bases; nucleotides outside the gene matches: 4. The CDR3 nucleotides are TGTGCCACCAGTGATTTGGTAGCGGGAGGTCCCACCGGGGAGCTGTTTTTT. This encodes CATSDLVAGGPTGELFF.

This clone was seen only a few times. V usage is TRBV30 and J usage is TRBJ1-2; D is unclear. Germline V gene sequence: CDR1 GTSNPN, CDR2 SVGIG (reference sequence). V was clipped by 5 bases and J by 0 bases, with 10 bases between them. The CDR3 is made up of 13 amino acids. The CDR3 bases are TGTGCCTGGGGAGACATCTCTAACTATGGCTACACCTTC. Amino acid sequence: CAWGDISNYGYTF. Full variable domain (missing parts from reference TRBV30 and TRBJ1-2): SQTIHQWPATLVQPVGSPLSLECTVEGTSNPNLYWYRQAAGRGLQLLFYSVGIGQISSEVPQNLSASRPQDRQFILSSKKLLLSDSGFYLCAWGDISNYGYTFGSGTRLTVV.

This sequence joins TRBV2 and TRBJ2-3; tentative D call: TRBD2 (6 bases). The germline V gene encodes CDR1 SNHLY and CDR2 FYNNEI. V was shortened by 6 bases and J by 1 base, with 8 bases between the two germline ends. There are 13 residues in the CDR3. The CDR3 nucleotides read TGTGCCAGCAGGTCTAGCGGCACAGATACGCAGTATTTT. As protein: CASRSSGTDTQYF. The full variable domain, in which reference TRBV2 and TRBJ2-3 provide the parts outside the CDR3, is EPEVTQTPSHQVTQMGQEVILRCVPISNHLYFYWYRQILGQKVEFLVSFYNNEISEKSEIFDDQFSVERPDGSNFTLKIRSTKLEDSAMYFCASRSSGTDTQYFGPGTRLTVL.

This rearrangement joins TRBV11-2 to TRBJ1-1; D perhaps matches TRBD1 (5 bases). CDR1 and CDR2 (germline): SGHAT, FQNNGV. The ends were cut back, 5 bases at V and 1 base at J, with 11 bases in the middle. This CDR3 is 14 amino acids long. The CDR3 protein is CASSLNGQNTEAFF. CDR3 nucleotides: TGTGCCAGCAGCCTAAATGGACAGAACACTGAAGCTTTCTTT.

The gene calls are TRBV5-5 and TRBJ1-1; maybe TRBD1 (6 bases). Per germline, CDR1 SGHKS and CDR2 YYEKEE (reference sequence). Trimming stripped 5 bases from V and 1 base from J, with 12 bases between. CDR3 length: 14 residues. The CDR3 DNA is TGTGCCAGCAGTCGAATGGGACAGAACACTGAAGCTTTCTTT. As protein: CASSRMGQNTEAFF.

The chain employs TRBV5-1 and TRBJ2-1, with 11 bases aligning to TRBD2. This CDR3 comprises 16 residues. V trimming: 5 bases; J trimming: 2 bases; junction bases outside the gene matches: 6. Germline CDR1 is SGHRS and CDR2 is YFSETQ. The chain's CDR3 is CASRANSGRAYNEQFF. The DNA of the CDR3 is TGCGCCAGCAGAGCTAATAGCGGGAGGGCCTACAATGAGCAGTTCTTC. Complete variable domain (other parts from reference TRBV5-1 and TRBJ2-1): KAGVTQTPRYLIKTRGQQVTLSCSPISGHRSVSWYQQTPGQGLQFLFEYFSETQRNKGNFPGRFSGRQFSNSRSEMNVSTLELGDSALYLCASRANSGRAYNEQFFGPGTRLTVL.

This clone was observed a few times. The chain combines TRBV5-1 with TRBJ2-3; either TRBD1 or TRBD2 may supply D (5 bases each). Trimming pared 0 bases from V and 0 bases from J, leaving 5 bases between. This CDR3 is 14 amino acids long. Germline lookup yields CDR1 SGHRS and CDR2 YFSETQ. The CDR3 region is CASSLGDSTDTQYF. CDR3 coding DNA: TGCGCCAGCAGCTTGGGGGACAGCACAGATACGCAGTATTTT.

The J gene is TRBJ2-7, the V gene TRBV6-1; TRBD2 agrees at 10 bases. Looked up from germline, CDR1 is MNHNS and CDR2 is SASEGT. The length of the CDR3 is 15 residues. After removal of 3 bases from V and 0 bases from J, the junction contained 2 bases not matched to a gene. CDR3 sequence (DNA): TGTGCCAGCAGTGAGACTAGCGGGTACTCCTACGAGCAGTACTTC. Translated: CASSETSGYSYEQYF.

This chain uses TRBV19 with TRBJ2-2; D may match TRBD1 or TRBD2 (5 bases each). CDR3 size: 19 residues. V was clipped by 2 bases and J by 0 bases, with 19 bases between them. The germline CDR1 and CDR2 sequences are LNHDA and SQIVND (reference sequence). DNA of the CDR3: TGTGCCAGTAGTATACTTGCGACGGGGACGTCTACGAACACCGGGGAGCTGTTTTTT. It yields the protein CASSILATGTSTNTGELFF.

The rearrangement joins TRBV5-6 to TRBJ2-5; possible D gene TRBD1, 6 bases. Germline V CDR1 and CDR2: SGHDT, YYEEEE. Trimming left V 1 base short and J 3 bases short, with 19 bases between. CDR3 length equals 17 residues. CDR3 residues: CASSLLGRGRSEETQYF. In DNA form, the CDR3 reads TGTGCCAGCAGCTTGTTGGGCAGGGGAAGGTCCGAAGAGACCCAGTACTTC.